These 14 T cell receptor beta chains were sequenced from one sample in a study of CD8+ T cells in alopecia areata. Following RNA extraction, reverse transcription yielded cDNA that acted as the sequencing template. TCRdb's table, derived via immunoSEQ multiplex PCR, lists solely in-frame clones and lacks some. The sample has about 210,000 clones; under 70% are singletons. The sample's treatment: oral pan-JAK inhibitor, 5-10 mg twice daily. The input for sequencing was CD4+ T cells sorted from blood, taken at week 44, from a patient treated with tofacitinib. The receptors were sampled from a human donor with alopecia areata.

The CDR3 here is CASSSEGKRATEAFF. In DNA, the CDR3 is TGCGCCAGCAGCTCGGAAGGCAAAAGGGCCACTGAAGCTTTCTTT. The chain has TRBV5-1 and TRBJ1-1; no reliable D call. V shed 3 bases and J shed 4 bases, with 16 bases lying between them. This CDR3 is 15 amino acids long. Germline CDR1 and CDR2: SGHRS and YFSETQ.

V and J are TRBV19 and TRBJ2-1; the D gene is possibly TRBD1 (7 bases). Per germline, CDR1 LNHDA and CDR2 SQIVND (reference sequence). CDR3 size: 14 residues. The V end lost 8 bases, the J end lost 5 bases, and 16 bases lay between the germline ends. CDR3 nucleotides: TGTGCCAGTTCCGACAGGGCGGGAAACAATGAGCAGTTCTTC. Translated, it gives CASSDRAGNNEQFF. Complete variable domain (other parts from reference TRBV19 and TRBJ2-1): DGGITQSPKYLFRKEGQNVTLSCEQNLNHDAMYWYRQDPGQGLRLIYYSQIVNDFQKGDIAEGYSVSREKKESFPLTVTSAQKNPTAFYLCASSDRAGNNEQFFGPGTRLTVL.

The sample holds one count of this clone. The V call is TRBV25-1, the J call TRBJ1-5; D is perhaps TRBD1 (5 bases). The CDR3 runs to 14 residues. CDR1 MGHDK and CDR2 SYGVNS come from the germline V gene. V lost 4 bases and J lost 4, with 11 bases in between. CDR3 sequence: CASSGGVGNQPQHF. As DNA, the CDR3 is TGTGCCAGCAGTGGGGGGGTTGGAAATCAGCCCCAGCATTTT.

The CDR3 DNA follows: TGCGCCAGCAGCGTCCGACAGGGAGATGGCTACACCTTC. Its translation: CASSVRQGDGYTF. This chain links TRBV4-3 with TRBJ1-2; 7 bases align to TRBD1. CDR3 length: 13 residues. V was clipped by 5 bases and J by 6 bases; unmatched bases: 6. The V gene's germline CDR1 is LGHNA and CDR2 YSLEER.

In its sample, this clone was seen a few times. The chain employs TRBV29-1 and TRBJ2-1; D not certain. Germline V gives CDR1 SQVTM, CDR2 ANQGSEA. V lost 7 bases to trimming and J lost 5 bases, with 6 bases between them. The length of the CDR3 is 10 residues. The CDR3 DNA reads TGCAGCGGAAGAAACAATGAGCAGTTCTTC. As protein: CSGRNNEQFF.

This clone was picked up a small number of times. The J gene is TRBJ2-3, the V gene TRBV29-1, with TRBD2 identical over 8 bases. Germline assignment: CDR1 SQVTM and CDR2 ANQGSEA. The trim removed 1 base at V and 0 bases at J, leaving 3 bases unmatched. The CDR3 covers 15 residues. The CDR3 here is CSVEGLAGSTDTQYF. DNA for the CDR3: TGCAGCGTTGAAGGCCTAGCGGGTAGCACAGATACGCAGTATTTT.

The rearrangement uses TRBV30 and TRBJ1-4, with TRBD1 identical over 7 bases. Looked up from germline, CDR1 is GTSNPN and CDR2 is SVGIG (reference sequence). This CDR3 contains 15 residues. V dropped 1 base and J dropped 2; count of bases not matched to a gene: 4. CDR3 sequence reads: CAWSGKQGTNEKLFF. CDR3 sequence (DNA): TGTGCCTGGAGTGGGAAACAGGGGACTAATGAAAAACTGTTTTTT. Filled out from reference TRBV30 and TRBJ1-4, the complete variable domain reads SQTIHQWPATLVQPVGSPLSLECTVEGTSNPNLYWYRQAAGRGLQLLFYSVGIGQISSEVPQNLSASRPQDRQFILSSKKLLLSDSGFYLCAWSGKQGTNEKLFFGSGTQLSVL.

This chain uses TRBV30 with TRBJ2-1, with D hard to call. The germline V gene has CDR1 GTSNPN and CDR2 SVGIG (reference sequence). V dropped 2 bases and J dropped 3 bases, with 2 bases sitting between them. This CDR3 has 11 residues. The CDR3 sequence: CAWSYYNEQFF. The CDR3 nucleotides are TGTGCCTGGAGTTACTACAATGAGCAGTTCTTC.

The chain employs TRBV4-2 and TRBJ2-6; D might be TRBD1 (6 bases). The CDR3 totals 19 residues. CDR1 LGHNA and CDR2 YNFKEQ come from the germline V gene. V lost 4 bases, J lost 1 base, and 20 bases lay in between. In DNA, the CDR3 is TGTGCCAGCAGCCGGGATTCGACAGGTACAGGTTCTGGGGCCAACGTCCTGACTTTC. This translates into CASSRDSTGTGSGANVLTF.

The V call is TRBV6-1, the J call TRBJ1-2; no firm D call. The CDR3 length is 15 residues. V was pared by 1 base and J by 6 bases, with 15 bases between. CDR1 MNHNS and CDR2 SASEGT come from the germline V gene. DNA for the CDR3: TGTGCCAGCAGTGAAGGAACAGTCCGTGGGGATGGCTACACCTTC. It codes for CASSEGTVRGDGYTF.

The chain joins TRBV13 to TRBJ2-3; 9 bases align to TRBD1. V dropped 1 base and J dropped 3; count of bases not matched to a gene: 2. The germline gives CDR1 PRHDT, CDR2 FYEKMQ (reference sequence). The length of the CDR3 is 15 residues. CDR3 in DNA: TGTGCCAGCAGCTTAGACAGGGGGCTAACAGATACGCAGTATTTT. It is translated as CASSLDRGLTDTQYF.

The chain joins TRBV27 to TRBJ2-7, with D possibly called TRBD1 or TRBD2 (6 bases each). CDR3 length: 15 residues. The V and J ends lost 5 bases and 7 bases respectively, with 21 bases between them. Germline V gene sequence: CDR1 MNHEY, CDR2 SMNVEV (reference sequence). The CDR3 nucleotides read TGTGCCAGCAGTCCAACCACCAGTGGGGGGCTGGAGCAGTACTTC. This codes for CASSPTTSGGLEQYF.

The chain employs TRBV29-1 and TRBJ2-5; D is uncertain. The V gene's germline CDR1 is SQVTM and CDR2 ANQGSEA. The CDR3 spans 12 residues. Trimming removed 6 bases at V and 5 bases at J, with 13 bases between. CDR3 in DNA: TGCAGCGTACAAACAGTTTTGGAGACCCAGTACTTC. Its translation: CSVQTVLETQYF.

This chain's CDR3 is CASSMSTYEQYF. The CDR3 bases are TGTGCCAGTAGTATGTCGACCTACGAGCAGTACTTC. The chain couples TRBV19 to TRBJ2-7; D is undetermined. Germline V lookup: CDR1 LNHDA, CDR2 SQIVND (reference sequence). There are 12 residues in the CDR3. The ends were cut back, 3 bases at V and 2 bases at J, with 5 bases in the middle.